Listed here are 32 T cell receptor beta chains from one sample, sequenced in a study of T cell responses to AZD1222 COVID-19 vaccine. Clones were read by immunoSEQ multiplex PCR, and TCRdb kept only the in-frame ones, dropping some. The table lists a few hundred thousand clones, more than 85% of them singletons. Source: peripheral blood, taken on day 0 of AZD1222 vaccination. These receptors all stem from an adult in good health.

CDR3 in DNA: TGTGCCAGCAGCCGCCTGGGGTTCCAGCATTTT. Translating it yields CASSRLGFQHF. The chain combines TRBV14 with TRBJ1-5; D unclear. Germline V gives CDR1 SGHDN, CDR2 FVKESK. This CDR3 is 11 amino acids long. Trimming stripped 4 bases from V and 12 bases from J, with 10 bases between.

This clone has just a few counts. J is TRBJ1-2 and V is TRBV27; 7 bases fit TRBD1. The germline V gene encodes CDR1 MNHEY and CDR2 SMNVEV (reference sequence). The CDR3 is 12 residues long. V dropped 5 bases and J dropped 4; count of bases not matched to a gene: 1. Here the CDR3 DNA reads TGTGCCAGCAGTGCAGGGGGCTATGGCTACACCTTC. It codes for CASSAGGYGYTF.

V gene TRBV7-9 combines with J gene TRBJ2-2, with 9 bases matching TRBD1. There are 14 residues in the CDR3. From germline, CDR1 is SEHNR and CDR2 FQNEAQ (reference sequence). Trimming cost V 5 bases and J 6 bases; bases outside gene matches: 4. CDR3 bases: TGTGCCAGCAGCCCGGGACAGGGCGCCGGGGAGCTGTTTTTT. Amino acid sequence: CASSPGQGAGELFF. The full variable domain, completed using reference TRBV7-9 and TRBJ2-2, is DTGVSQNPRHKITKRGQNVTFRCDPISEHNRLYWYRQTLGQGPEFLTYFQNEAQLEKSRLLSDRFSAERPKGSFSTLEIQRTEQGDSAMYLCASSPGQGAGELFFGEGSRLTVL.

J is TRBJ1-6 and V is TRBV25-1; no clear D gene. Germline V gives CDR1 MGHDK, CDR2 SYGVNS. Deletions cut 8 bases from V and 9 bases from J, with 17 bases between. This CDR3 contains 14 residues. The chain's CDR3 is CASGPIGVGSPLHF. For the CDR3, the DNA is TGTGCCAGCGGCCCCATCGGGGTAGGTTCACCCCTCCACTTT.

This chain connects TRBV4-3 to TRBJ2-7; possibly TRBD1 or TRBD2 for D (5 bases each). Germline CDR1 is LGHNA and CDR2 is YSLEER. This CDR3 region has 15 residues. The V end was cut by 1 base, the J end by 1 base, with 11 bases between. CDR3 DNA sequence: TGCGCCAGCAGCCAAGGCCGTTGGGGGTCCTACGAGCAGTACTTC. Translated: CASSQGRWGSYEQYF.

This clone was recorded only once. The chain recombines TRBV19 with TRBJ2-7, with 7 bases lining up with TRBD2. Germline V lookup: CDR1 LNHDA, CDR2 SQIVND (reference sequence). V was clipped by 3 bases and J by 5 bases; unmatched bases: 13. This CDR3 contains 16 residues. The CDR3, as DNA: TGTGCCAGTAGTATTTCCGGGAGGATCTATAGGGACGAGCAGTACTTC. Its protein is CASSISGRIYRDEQYF.

The chain employs TRBV5-1 and TRBJ1-2, with 7 nucleotides matching TRBD1. The CDR3 is 14 amino acids. The germline CDR1 and CDR2 sequences are SGHRS and YFSETQ. Trimming at V came to 1 base and at J to 6 bases, leaving 6 bases not matched to a gene. Here the CDR3 DNA reads TGCGCCAGCAGCTTGAAAGGGGGCGAGGATGGCTACACCTTC. Translation gives CASSLKGGEDGYTF. The complete variable domain, with remaining parts taken from reference TRBV5-1 and TRBJ1-2, reads KAGVTQTPRYLIKTRGQQVTLSCSPISGHRSVSWYQQTPGQGLQFLFEYFSETQRNKGNFPGRFSGRQFSNSRSEMNVSTLELGDSALYLCASSLKGGEDGYTFGSGTRLTVV.

V is TRBV12-5 and J is TRBJ2-1; D is undetermined. Deletions cut 6 bases from V and 0 bases from J, with 9 bases between. Germline assignment: CDR1 LGHNT and CDR2 FRNRAP. The CDR3 sequence is 14 residues long. CDR3 DNA: TGTGCTAGTGGCCGCGGTGGCTCCTACAATGAGCAGTTCTTC. Its protein product is CASGRGGSYNEQFF.

Concerning this clone itself: Relative to the germline gene, one junction end is altered; a read error may explain this. The gene calls are TRBV9 and TRBJ2-1, with 9 positions matching TRBD2. This CDR3 comprises 14 residues. Germline V gene lookup returns CDR1 SGDLS and CDR2 YYNGEE. CDR3 bases: TGTGCTAGCAGGGCTAGCGGGATTGGTAATGAGCAGTTCTTC. Protein product: CASRASGIGNEQFF. Looking up the rest from reference TRBV9 and TRBJ2-1 gives the full variable domain: DSGVTQTPKHLITATGQRVTLRCSPRSGDLSVYWYQQSLDQGLQFLIQYYNGEERAKGNILERFSAQQFPDLHSELNLSSLELGDSALYFCASRASGIGNEQFFGPGTRLTVL.

This clone showed up many times. The J gene is TRBJ1-5, the V gene TRBV4-1; D gene unclear. The CDR3 covers 16 residues. The V end was cut by 4 bases, the J end by 0 bases, with 13 bases between. The germline CDR1 and CDR2 sequences are MGHRA and YSYEKL. In DNA, the CDR3 is TGCGCCAGCAGCCCCCGCATCGGCAGTAGCAATCAGCCCCAGCATTTT. As protein: CASSPRIGSSNQPQHF.

This clone was seen just once. V usage is TRBV28 and J usage is TRBJ2-7, with no clear D. Trimming removed 3 bases at V and 4 bases at J, with 7 bases between. The CDR3 covers 12 residues. Germline V gene data show CDR1 as MDHEN and CDR2 as SYDVKM. CDR3 amino acids: CASSFSRYEQYF. Written as DNA, the CDR3 is TGTGCCAGCAGTTTCTCGAGGTACGAGCAGTACTTC.

This sequence joins TRBV5-1 and TRBJ1-1; 9 positions agree with TRBD1. The junction had 4 bases not matched to a gene; V was cut back by 3 bases and J by 1 base. CDR1 and CDR2 (germline): SGHRS, YFSETQ. The CDR3 is made up of 15 amino acids. The CDR3 DNA sequence: TGCGCCAGCAGCTCCCGACAGGGGGGGAACACTGAAGCTTTCTTT. Translating it yields CASSSRQGGNTEAFF. The complete variable domain, with remaining parts taken from reference TRBV5-1 and TRBJ1-1, reads KAGVTQTPRYLIKTRGQQVTLSCSPISGHRSVSWYQQTPGQGLQFLFEYFSETQRNKGNFPGRFSGRQFSNSRSEMNVSTLELGDSALYLCASSSRQGGNTEAFFGQGTRLTVV.

The chain joins TRBV19 to TRBJ1-1; no reliable D call. The V end was cut by 8 bases, the J end by 0 bases, with 7 bases between. CDR3 length: 12 amino acids. The germline V gene encodes CDR1 LNHDA and CDR2 SQIVND (reference sequence). The DNA for the CDR3 is TGTGCCAGTGGTCGTATGAACACTGAAGCTTTCTTT. Encoded protein: CASGRMNTEAFF.

Concerning this clone: Other DNA sequences of this sample code for an identical CDR3. The chain links TRBV18 to TRBJ1-1; 7 positions agree with TRBD1. With 2 bases clipped from V and 4 bases from J, the junction kept 1 base outside the gene matches. Per the germline V gene, CDR1 is KGHSH and CDR2 is LQKENI. The CDR3 totals 13 residues. DNA for the CDR3: TGTGCCAGCTCACCATCAGGGGGCACTGAAGCTTTCTTT. This codes for CASSPSGGTEAFF.

This clone was detected a few times. The chain links TRBV12-3 or TRBV12-4 to TRBJ2-1; D unclear. CDR3 length: 11 amino acids. Trimming removed 6 bases from V and 4 bases from J, with 4 bases in between. The CDR3 DNA sequence: TGTGCCAGCAGCATATACAATGAGCAGTTCTTC. Amino acids: CASSIYNEQFF.

A note on this clone: Other DNA sequences within the sample encode an identical CDR3. The chain employs TRBV7-9 and TRBJ1-1; D call uncertain. This CDR3 has 14 amino acids. Germline V gene sequence: CDR1 SEHNR, CDR2 FQNEAQ (reference sequence). Trimming left V 1 base short and J 0 bases short, with 6 bases between. This CDR3 reads CASSLGVMNTEAFF. Written as DNA, the CDR3 is TGTGCCAGCAGCTTAGGGGTTATGAACACTGAAGCTTTCTTT.

The V call is TRBV2, the J call TRBJ2-3; unclear D gene. Germline values: CDR1 SNHLY, CDR2 FYNNEI. Trimming removed 1 base from V and 8 bases from J, with 4 bases in between. The CDR3 loop spans 11 amino acids. Here the CDR3 DNA reads TGTGCCAGCAGTGAAGGGGGTACGCAGTATTTT. Translation: CASSEGGTQYF.

The rearrangement joins TRBV2 to TRBJ2-3; TRBD2 matches 8 bases. The CDR3 extends over 18 amino acids. Per the germline V gene, CDR1 is SNHLY and CDR2 is FYNNEI. V was pared by 4 bases and J by 4 bases, with 16 bases of the junction left unmatched. The CDR3 loop is CASSGLEAGDLSADTQYF. CDR3 in DNA: TGTGCCAGCAGTGGACTGGAAGCGGGGGATCTTAGTGCAGATACGCAGTATTTT.

This clone was counted once. V gene TRBV5-1 combines with J gene TRBJ1-5, with a tentative D call TRBD1 (6 bases). Trimming removed 0 bases from V and 2 bases from J, with 6 bases in between. The germline V gene encodes CDR1 SGHRS and CDR2 YFSETQ. This CDR3 is built from 14 residues. CDR3 sequence reads: CASSLGTGNQPQHF. DNA for the CDR3: TGCGCCAGCAGCTTGGGGACAGGCAATCAGCCCCAGCATTTT.

The V call is TRBV28, the J call TRBJ1-1; TRBD1 might be the D (5 bases). The CDR3 totals 15 residues. The V end lost 3 bases, the J end lost 2 bases, and 13 bases lay between the germline ends. CDR1 and CDR2 from the germline V gene are MDHEN and SYDVKM. CDR3 DNA sequence: TGTGCCAGCAGTTTCCAAAACAGGAGAAACACTGAAGCTTTCTTT. Protein: CASSFQNRRNTEAFF.

This chain uses TRBV5-1 with TRBJ2-3; D perhaps matches TRBD1 (6 bases). The V gene's germline CDR1 is SGHRS and CDR2 YFSETQ. V lost 6 bases, J lost 0 bases, and 20 bases lay in between. The CDR3 is 17 amino acids. The CDR3 DNA reads as TGCGCCAGCAATTCCGGGACACCTTCTTCTAGCACAGATACGCAGTATTTT. This gives the protein CASNSGTPSSSTDTQYF.

For the CDR3, the DNA is TGTGCCAGCAGTGGACAGGGGGTTTCCTACGAGCAGTACTTC. Residues: CASSGQGVSYEQYF. The V call is TRBV2, the J call TRBJ2-7, with 9 nucleotides matching TRBD1. Germline CDR1 reads SNHLY; CDR2 reads FYNNEI. The J segment lost 1 base and the V segment lost 4 bases, leaving 2 bases of the junction unmatched. The CDR3 has 14 residues.

This chain connects TRBV28 to TRBJ1-4; 7 nucleotides match TRBD1. Germline CDR1 is MDHEN and CDR2 is SYDVKM. The CDR3 extends over 14 amino acids. V lost 5 bases, J lost 6 bases, and 6 bases stayed unmatched. The CDR3 region has the DNA TGTGCCAGCAGTCTACAGGGGCGGTATGAAAAACTGTTTTTT. Translated: CASSLQGRYEKLFF.

This chain joins TRBV9 and TRBJ2-1; the match to TRBD1 covers 7 bases. This CDR3 spans 12 amino acids. V lost 0 bases, J lost 10 bases, and 1 base stayed unmatched. The V gene's germline CDR1 is SGDLS and CDR2 YYNGEE. As DNA, the CDR3 is TGTGCCAGCAGCGTAGTCAGGGGGGAGCAGTTCTTC. Translating gives CASSVVRGEQFF.

The V and J genes are TRBV11-2 and TRBJ2-7; D may be TRBD2 (5 bases). Trimming removed 1 base from V and 12 bases from J, with 10 bases in between. CDR3 length equals 11 residues. Germline V gives CDR1 SGHAT, CDR2 FQNNGV. The CDR3 protein is CASSLVEVRYF. Written as DNA, the CDR3 is TGTGCCAGCAGCTTAGTGGAGGTTAGGTACTTC.

As regards this clone: The junction departs from germline at one end; a sequencing error may be responsible. The V call is TRBV5-1, the J call TRBJ1-1; 7 bases are a match to TRBD1. Germline V gene data show CDR1 as SGHRS and CDR2 as YFSETQ. The length of the CDR3 is 16 residues. DNA of the CDR3: TGCGCCAGCAGACAAACAGGGGTTGGGATAGGTACTGAGGCTTTCTTT. Amino acid sequence: CASRQTGVGIGTEAFF.

J is TRBJ1-6 and V is TRBV5-6, with D uncertain. The V end lost 4 bases, the J end lost 7 bases, and 15 bases lay between the germline ends. Germline CDR1 is SGHDT and CDR2 is YYEEEE. There are 15 residues in the CDR3. The CDR3: CASSLRTSWNSPLHF. CDR3 bases: TGTGCCAGCAGCCTGAGAACCTCGTGGAATTCACCCCTCCACTTT.

V is TRBV7-6 and J is TRBJ2-6; TRBD1 matches at 9 bases. Germline CDR1 and CDR2: SGHVS and FNYEAQ. The junction had 4 bases not matched to a gene; V was cut back by 5 bases and J by 2 bases. This CDR3 has 16 residues. The CDR3 reads CASSPYRGPGANVLTF. CDR3 nucleotides: TGTGCCAGCAGCCCCTACAGGGGGCCTGGGGCCAACGTCCTGACTTTC. The full variable domain, rest sourced from reference TRBV7-6 and TRBJ2-6, is GAGVSQSPRYKVTKRGQDVALRCDPISGHVSLYWYRQALGQGPEFLTYFNYEAQQDKSGLPNDRFSAERPEGSISTLTIQRTEQRDSAMYRCASSPYRGPGANVLTFGAGSRLTVL.

This rearrangement joins TRBV19 to TRBJ1-3; weak D call: TRBD1 (5 bases). V was clipped by 7 bases and J by 3 bases, with 19 bases between them. The germline gives CDR1 LNHDA, CDR2 SQIVND (reference sequence). The CDR3 sequence is 16 residues long. CDR3: CASTPRGVTIGNTIYF. DNA of the CDR3: TGTGCCAGTACCCCCCGGGGGGTGACGATTGGAAACACCATATATTTT.

The V gene is TRBV4-3, the J gene TRBJ1-5, with D perhaps matching TRBD1 (5 bases). The CDR3 is 15 residues long. V was clipped by 4 bases and J by 4 bases, with 14 bases between them. Germline CDR1 is LGHNA and CDR2 is YSLEER. CDR3 sequence (DNA): TGCGCCAGCAGCCCTTCAGGGCAGGGAAATCAGCCCCAGCATTTT. Its translation is CASSPSGQGNQPQHF.

The chain joins TRBV25-1 to TRBJ2-7; the D gene is possibly TRBD2 (5 bases). The CDR3 consists of 10 residues. Germline assignment: CDR1 MGHDK and CDR2 SYGVNS. The V and J ends lost 5 bases and 7 bases respectively, with 6 bases between them. The CDR3 DNA reads as TGTGCCAGCAGTACGGGGGAGCAGTACTTC. It is translated as CASSTGEQYF.

The chain is built from TRBV18 and TRBJ1-4; D might be TRBD1 (5 bases). Trimming cost V 4 bases and J 5 bases, with 14 bases left between them. This CDR3 contains 15 residues. Germline lookup yields CDR1 KGHSH and CDR2 LQKENI. Written as DNA, the CDR3 is TGTGCCAGCTCACGAAGGGGCCCCGACAATGAAAAACTGTTTTTT. This translates into CASSRRGPDNEKLFF.